The sequence of this TCR beta chain was determined in a study of shared clonotypes between healthy human individuals. TCRdb keeps only in-frame clones here, not all; method: immunoSEQ multiplex PCR. The sample contains about 600,000 clones, 98% of which appear only once. CD45RO-negative CD8 cells positively selected for CCR7 made up the naive population, which excluded terminally differentiated effector memory CD45RA+ cells. This receptor was taken from a man aged 30 to 45 in good health. Sequencing used naive CD8+ T cells sorted from blood.

Here the CDR3 DNA reads TGCAGCGTTGAAGGTATAAGGTCCGGTGAGCAGTTCTTC. It specifies CSVEGIRSGEQFF. The V and J genes are TRBV29-1 and TRBJ2-1, with unresolved D. This CDR3 has 13 amino acids. The V gene's germline CDR1 is SQVTM and CDR2 ANQGSEA. The V end lost 1 base, the J end lost 9 bases, and 13 bases lay between the germline ends.